This T cell receptor (beta chain) was recorded in a study of blood T cell repertoires in COVID-19. V was clipped by 6 bases and J by 4 bases, with 16 bases between them. CDR3 length: 16 amino acids. From germline, CDR1 is LGHDT and CDR2 YNNKEL (reference sequence). Some clones are missing from TCRdb's copy, which holds only in-frame ones; the method was immunoSEQ multiplex PCR. Found here are about 240,000 clones, around 80% of them singletons; the top ten hold 5.5%. This chain joins TRBV3-1 (or the pseudogene TRBV3-2) and TRBJ1-6, with D possibly matching TRBD1 (6 bases). Sequencing was done on a sample of peripheral blood. The clonotype comes from a human donor in a cohort sampled during active COVID-19. The CDR3 loop reads CASRLRGGEYNSPLHF. The CDR3 bases are TGTGCCAGCAGGCTGAGGGGGGGGGAGTATAATTCACCCCTCCACTTT.